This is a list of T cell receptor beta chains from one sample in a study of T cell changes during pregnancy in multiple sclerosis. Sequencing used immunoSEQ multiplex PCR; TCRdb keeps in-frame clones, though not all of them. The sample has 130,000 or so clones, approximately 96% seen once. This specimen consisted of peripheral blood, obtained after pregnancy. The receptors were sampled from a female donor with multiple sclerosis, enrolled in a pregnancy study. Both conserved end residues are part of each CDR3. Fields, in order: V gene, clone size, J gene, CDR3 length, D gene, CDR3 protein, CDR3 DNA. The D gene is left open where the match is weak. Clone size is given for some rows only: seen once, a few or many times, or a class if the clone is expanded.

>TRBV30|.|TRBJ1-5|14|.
CAWSVMSSNQPQHF
TGTGCCTGGAGTGTAATGAGTAGCAATCAGCCCCAGCATTTT
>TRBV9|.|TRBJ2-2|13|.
CASSVGVVGELFF
TGTGCCAGCAGCGTAGGAGTCGTCGGGGAGCTGTTTTTT
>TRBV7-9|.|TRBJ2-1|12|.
CASSRQGGPGFF
TGTGCCAGCAGCCGGCAAGGGGGTCCGGGGTTCTTC
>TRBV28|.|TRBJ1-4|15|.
CASSFLGGPNEKLFF
TGTGCCAGCAGCTTCCTAGGGGGTCCTAATGAAAAACTGTTTTTT
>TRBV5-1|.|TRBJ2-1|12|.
CASSFPSNEQFF
TGCGCCAGCAGCTTCCCCTCCAATGAGCAGTTCTTC
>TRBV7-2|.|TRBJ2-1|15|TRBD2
CASSFSGSSYNEQFF
TGTGCCAGCAGCTTCAGCGGGAGCTCCTACAATGAGCAGTTCTTC
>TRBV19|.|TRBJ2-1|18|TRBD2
CASSIGLAGAGPYNEQFF
TGTGCCAGTAGTATCGGACTAGCGGGAGCGGGGCCCTACAATGAGCAGTTCTTC
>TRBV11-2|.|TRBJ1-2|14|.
CASSPGGQLGGYTF
TGTGCCAGCAGCCCGGGAGGACAGCTGGGAGGCTACACCTTC
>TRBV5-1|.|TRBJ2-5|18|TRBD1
CASSPEGLPGQGGETQYF
TGCGCCAGCAGCCCCGAAGGCCTCCCGGGACAGGGAGGGGAGACCCAGTACTTC
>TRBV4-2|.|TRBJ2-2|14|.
CASSQDRATGELFF
TGTGCCAGCAGCCAAGACAGGGCAACCGGGGAGCTGTTTTTT
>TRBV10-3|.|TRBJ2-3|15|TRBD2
CAISEAGVGTDTQYF
TGTGCCATCAGTGAGGCGGGAGTGGGCACAGATACGCAGTATTTT
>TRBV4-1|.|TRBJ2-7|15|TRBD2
CASSLGVAGHYEQYF
TGCGCCAGCAGCCTCGGAGTAGCGGGACACTACGAGCAGTACTTC
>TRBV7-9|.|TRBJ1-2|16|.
CASSRSRADANYGYTF
TGTGCCAGCAGTAGATCCAGGGCTGATGCGAACTATGGCTACACCTTC
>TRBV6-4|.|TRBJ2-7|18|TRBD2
CASSDSSSGRARLYEQYF
TGTGCCAGCAGTGACTCGAGTAGCGGGAGGGCTCGCCTTTACGAGCAGTACTTC
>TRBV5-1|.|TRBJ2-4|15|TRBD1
CASSLGQGPQNIQYF
TGCGCCAGCAGCTTGGGACAGGGGCCCCAAAACATTCAGTACTTC
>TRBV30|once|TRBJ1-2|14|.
CAWSVMAANYGYTF
TGTGCCTGGAGTGTAATGGCAGCGAACTATGGCTACACCTTC
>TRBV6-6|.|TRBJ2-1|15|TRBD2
CASSYSPSGYNEQFF
TGTGCCAGCAGTTACTCCCCTAGCGGGTACAATGAGCAGTTCTTC
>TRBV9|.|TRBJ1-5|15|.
CASSPTAGGSQPQHF
TGTGCCAGCAGCCCCACGGCGGGGGGAAGTCAGCCCCAGCATTTT
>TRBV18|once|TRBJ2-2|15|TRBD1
CASSPRQGDTGELFF
TGTGCCAGCTCACCAAGGCAGGGGGACACCGGGGAGCTGTTTTTT
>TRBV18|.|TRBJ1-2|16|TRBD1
CASSLSTGGANYGYTF
TGTGCCAGCTCACTATCGACAGGGGGAGCTAACTATGGCTACACCTTC
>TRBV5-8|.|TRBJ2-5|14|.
CASSSVQGGETQYF
TGTGCCAGCAGCTCGGTCCAGGGCGGAGAGACCCAGTACTTC
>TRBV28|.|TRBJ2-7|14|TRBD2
CASSSSGSRREQYF
TGTGCCAGCAGTTCTAGCGGGAGCCGGCGTGAGCAGTACTTC
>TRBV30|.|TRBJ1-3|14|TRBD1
CAWSVGRGRNTIYF
TGTGCCTGGAGTGTCGGCAGGGGGAGAAACACCATATATTTT
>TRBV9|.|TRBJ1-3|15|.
CASSPQGITGNTIYF
TGTGCCAGCAGCCCCCAGGGAATCACTGGAAACACCATATATTTT
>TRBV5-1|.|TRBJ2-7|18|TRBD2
CASSLELAGGFSSYEQYF
TGCGCCAGCAGCTTGGAACTAGCGGGAGGGTTTAGCTCCTACGAGCAGTACTTC
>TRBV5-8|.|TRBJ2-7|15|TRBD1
CASSLGDRASYEQYF
TGTGCCAGCAGCTTGGGGGACAGGGCATCTTACGAGCAGTACTTC
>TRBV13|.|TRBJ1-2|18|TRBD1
CASSPFSGDRAKTNGYTF
TGTGCCAGCAGCCCTTTCTCAGGGGACAGGGCGAAAACAAATGGCTACACCTTC
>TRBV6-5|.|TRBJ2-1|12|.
CASSRGSNEQFF
TGTGCCAGCAGTCGAGGGAGCAATGAGCAGTTCTTC
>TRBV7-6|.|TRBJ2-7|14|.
CASSLGRGPYEQYF
TGTGCCAGCAGCTTAGGGCGGGGGCCGTACGAGCAGTACTTC
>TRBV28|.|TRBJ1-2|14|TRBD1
CASSRTGEYYGYTF
TGTGCCAGCAGCCGGACAGGGGAATACTATGGCTACACCTTC
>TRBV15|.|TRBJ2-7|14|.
CATSRERTTYEQYF
TGTGCCACCAGCAGAGAGAGGACTACCTACGAGCAGTACTTC
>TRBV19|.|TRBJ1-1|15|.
CASSIVTGGGTEAFF
TGTGCCAGTAGTATAGTTACCGGGGGAGGGACTGAAGCTTTCTTT
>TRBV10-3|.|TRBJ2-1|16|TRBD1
CAISESTGMTYNEQFF
TGTGCCATCAGTGAGTCGACAGGGATGACCTACAATGAGCAGTTCTTC
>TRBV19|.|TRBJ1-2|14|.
CASIHNAVSYGYTF
TGTGCCAGTATACACAACGCGGTTTCCTATGGCTACACCTTC
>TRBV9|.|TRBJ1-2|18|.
CASSASLGGGTIELDYTF
TGTGCCAGCAGCGCCTCCCTGGGTGGGGGGACCATTGAGCTAGACTACACCTTC
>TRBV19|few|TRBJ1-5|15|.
CAGGRAGSGNQPQHF
TGTGCCGGAGGGAGGGCAGGGAGTGGCAATCAGCCCCAGCATTTT